The 7 T cell receptor beta chains below come from one sample, sequenced in a study of cytomegalovirus exposure and HLA in healthy donors. The PCR contained 60 Vbeta and 13 Jbeta primers. The table came from immunoSEQ multiplex PCR; TCRdb's copy has only in-frame clones and leaves some out. The sample has 150,000 to 200,000 clones, 70% to 90% seen once. Sequencing was performed on PBMCs. The receptors here all came from a male donor in good health and CMV-seronegative.

The chain recombines TRBV11-2 with TRBJ2-3; unclear D gene. CDR3 length: 13 amino acids. V was clipped by 5 bases and J by 6 bases, with 12 bases between them. CDR1 is SGHAT and CDR2 is FQNNGV in the germline V gene. The CDR3 region has the DNA TGTGCCAGCAGCCCCCTCCTGAGGGATACGCAGTATTTT. As protein: CASSPLLRDTQYF.

The chain links TRBV7-6 to TRBJ2-7; 10 positions agree with TRBD1. Germline V CDR1 and CDR2: SGHVS, FNYEAQ. The CDR3 extends over 19 amino acids. Unmatched junction bases numbered 16, after V lost 5 bases and J lost 0 bases. The CDR3, as DNA: TGTGCCAGCAGCCCCGCCTCCGGGACAGGGGTGACTTCCTCCTACGAGCAGTACTTC. It translates to CASSPASGTGVTSSYEQYF.

The chain recombines TRBV9 with TRBJ2-3, with 8 positions matching TRBD2. This CDR3 has 16 residues. V shed 3 bases, J shed 10 bases, and the junction held 16 bases outside the gene matches. From germline, CDR1 is SGDLS and CDR2 YYNGEE. The CDR3 sequence is CASSGPSAGGPPPQYF. In DNA, the CDR3 is TGTGCCAGCAGCGGCCCCTCCGCGGGGGGACCTCCTCCGCAGTATTTT.

The CDR3 DNA is TGCGCCAGCAGCCAAGAGGGAGTATCGGGCTACACCTTC. This translates into CASSQEGVSGYTF. The gene calls are TRBV4-1 and TRBJ1-2; D gene ambiguous. This CDR3 comprises 13 residues. V was pared by 0 bases and J by 8 bases, with 10 bases between. The germline V gene encodes CDR1 MGHRA and CDR2 YSYEKL.

V is TRBV30 and J is TRBJ1-5; a weak D match, TRBD1 (6 bases). Germline V gene sequence: CDR1 GTSNPN, CDR2 SVGIG (reference sequence). V was shortened by 5 bases and J by 1 base, with 15 bases between the two germline ends. This CDR3 spans 15 amino acids. In DNA form, the CDR3 reads TGTGCCTGGCCGTGCAGGGACACAAGCAATCAGCCCCAGCATTTT. Protein sequence: CAWPCRDTSNQPQHF.

CDR3: CASSTSGRLSSYEQYF. CDR3 DNA: TGTGCCAGCAGCACCTCCGGGAGACTGAGCTCCTACGAGCAGTACTTC. The rearrangement links TRBV7-9 to TRBJ2-7; D might be TRBD2 (6 bases). V lost 5 bases, J lost 0 bases, and 17 bases lay in between. The CDR3 extends over 16 amino acids. CDR1 SEHNR and CDR2 FQNEAQ come from the germline V gene (reference sequence).

The rearrangement links TRBV7-2 to TRBJ2-1; D remains unclear. Trimming stripped 5 bases from V and 0 bases from J, with 11 bases between. The CDR3 loop spans 15 amino acids. CDR1 and CDR2 (germline): SGHTA, FQGNSA. This chain's CDR3 is CASSGGWSSYNEQFF. CDR3 sequence (DNA): TGTGCCAGCAGCGGCGGATGGAGCTCCTACAATGAGCAGTTCTTC.